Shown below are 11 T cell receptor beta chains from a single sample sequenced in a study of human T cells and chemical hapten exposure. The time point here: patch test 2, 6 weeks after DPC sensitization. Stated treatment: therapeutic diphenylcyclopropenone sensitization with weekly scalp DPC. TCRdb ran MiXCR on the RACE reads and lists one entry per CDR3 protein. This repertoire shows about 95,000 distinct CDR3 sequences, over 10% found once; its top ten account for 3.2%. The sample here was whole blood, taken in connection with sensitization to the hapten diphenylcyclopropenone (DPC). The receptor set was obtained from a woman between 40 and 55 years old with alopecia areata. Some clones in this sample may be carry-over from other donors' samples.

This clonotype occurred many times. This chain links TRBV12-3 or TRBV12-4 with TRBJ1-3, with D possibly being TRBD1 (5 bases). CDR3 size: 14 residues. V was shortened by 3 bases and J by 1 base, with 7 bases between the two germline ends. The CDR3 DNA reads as TGTGCCAGCAGTTTTAAGGGGTCTGGAAACACCATATATTTT. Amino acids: CASSFKGSGNTIYF.

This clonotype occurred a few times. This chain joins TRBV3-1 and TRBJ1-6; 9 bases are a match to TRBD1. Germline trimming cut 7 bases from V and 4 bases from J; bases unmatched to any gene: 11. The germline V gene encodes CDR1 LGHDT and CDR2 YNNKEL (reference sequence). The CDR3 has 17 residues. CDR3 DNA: TGTGCCAGCACCGCCAACCTAGGACAGGGGTATAATTCACCCCTCCACTTT. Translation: CASTANLGQGYNSPLHF.

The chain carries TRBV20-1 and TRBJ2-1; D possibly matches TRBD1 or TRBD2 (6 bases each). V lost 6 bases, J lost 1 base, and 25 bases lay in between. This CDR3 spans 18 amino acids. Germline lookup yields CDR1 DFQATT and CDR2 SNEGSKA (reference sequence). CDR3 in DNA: TGCAGTGCCGTCTCAGGGGCGGGGCGACGTCAATCCTACAATGAGCAGTTCTTC. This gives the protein CSAVSGAGRRQSYNEQFF.

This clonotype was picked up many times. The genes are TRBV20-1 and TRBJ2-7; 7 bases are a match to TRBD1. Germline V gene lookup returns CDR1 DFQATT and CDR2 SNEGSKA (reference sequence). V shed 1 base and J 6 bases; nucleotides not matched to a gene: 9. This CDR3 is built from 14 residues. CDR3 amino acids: CSARGSQGVGEQYF. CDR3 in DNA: TGCAGTGCTAGAGGCAGCCAGGGGGTGGGCGAGCAGTACTTC.

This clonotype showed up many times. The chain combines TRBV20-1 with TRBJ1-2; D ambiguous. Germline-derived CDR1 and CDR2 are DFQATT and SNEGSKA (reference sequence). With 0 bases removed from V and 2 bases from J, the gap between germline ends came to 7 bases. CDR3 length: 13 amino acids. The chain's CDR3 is CSARDPANYGYTF. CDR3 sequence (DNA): TGCAGTGCTAGAGATCCAGCGAACTATGGCTACACCTTC.

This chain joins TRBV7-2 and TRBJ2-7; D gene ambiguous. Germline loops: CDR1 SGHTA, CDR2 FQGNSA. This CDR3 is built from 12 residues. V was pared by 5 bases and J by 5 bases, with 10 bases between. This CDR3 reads CASSESYHEQYF. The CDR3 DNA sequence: TGTGCCAGCAGCGAAAGCTACCACGAGCAGTACTTC. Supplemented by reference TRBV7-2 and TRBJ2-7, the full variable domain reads GAGVSQSPSNKVTEKGKDVELRCDPISGHTALYWYRQSLGQGLEFLIYFQGNSAPDKSGLPSDRFSAERTGGSVSTLTIQRTQQEDSAVYLCASSESYHEQYFGPGTRLTVT.

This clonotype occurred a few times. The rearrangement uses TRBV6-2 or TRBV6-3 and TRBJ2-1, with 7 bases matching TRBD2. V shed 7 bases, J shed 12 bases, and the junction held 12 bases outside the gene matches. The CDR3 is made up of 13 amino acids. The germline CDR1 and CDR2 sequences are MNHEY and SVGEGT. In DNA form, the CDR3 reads TGTGCCAGCATCGGGACTAACCCCCTCGGGCAGTTCTTC. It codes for CASIGTNPLGQFF.

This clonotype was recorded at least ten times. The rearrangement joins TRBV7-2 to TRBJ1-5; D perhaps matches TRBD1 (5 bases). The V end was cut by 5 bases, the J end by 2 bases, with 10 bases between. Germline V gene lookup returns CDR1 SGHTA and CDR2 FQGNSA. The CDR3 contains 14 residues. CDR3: CASSQDSGNQPQHF. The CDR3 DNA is TGTGCCAGCAGCCAAGACAGTGGCAATCAGCCCCAGCATTTT.

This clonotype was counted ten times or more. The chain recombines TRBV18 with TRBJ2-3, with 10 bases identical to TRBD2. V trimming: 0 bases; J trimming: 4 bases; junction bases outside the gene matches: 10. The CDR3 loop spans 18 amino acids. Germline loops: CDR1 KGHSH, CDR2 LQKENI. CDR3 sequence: CASSPPSASGSGADTQYF. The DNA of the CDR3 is TGTGCCAGCTCACCACCTTCGGCTAGCGGGAGCGGGGCAGATACGCAGTATTTT.

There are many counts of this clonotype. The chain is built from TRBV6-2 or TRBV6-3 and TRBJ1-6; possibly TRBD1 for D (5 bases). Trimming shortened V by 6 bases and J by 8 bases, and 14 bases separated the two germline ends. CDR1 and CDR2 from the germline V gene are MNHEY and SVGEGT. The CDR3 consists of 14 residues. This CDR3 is CASSLGGGDSPLHF. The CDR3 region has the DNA TGTGCCAGCAGCCTCGGTGGAGGGGATTCACCCCTCCACTTT.

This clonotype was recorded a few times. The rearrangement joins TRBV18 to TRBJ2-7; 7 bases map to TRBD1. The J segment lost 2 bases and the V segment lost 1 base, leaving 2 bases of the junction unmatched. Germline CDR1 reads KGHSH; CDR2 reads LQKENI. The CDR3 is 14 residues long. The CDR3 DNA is TGTGCCAGCTCACCACTTCAGGGGGCCTACGAGCAGTACTTC. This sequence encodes CASSPLQGAYEQYF.